Presented here are 20 T cell receptor beta chains from one specimen sequenced in a study of cytomegalovirus exposure and HLA in healthy donors. Primers included in the PCR were 60 Vbeta and 13 Jbeta primers. Clones were read by immunoSEQ multiplex PCR, and TCRdb kept only the in-frame ones, dropping some. This sample has 100,000 to 150,000 clones, with roughly 72% found just once. Sequenced: PBMCs. Every receptor here comes from a woman in her fifties or sixties in good health and CMV-seronegative.

This chain connects TRBV28 to TRBJ1-5; perhaps TRBD1 as D (6 bases). This CDR3 is built from 15 residues. The V end was cut by 7 bases, the J end by 3 bases, with 16 bases between. Germline V gives CDR1 MDHEN, CDR2 SYDVKM. DNA for the CDR3: TGTGCCAGCAATCCGATCGACAGGACCAATCAGCCCCAGCATTTT. Translated, it gives CASNPIDRTNQPQHF.

The V call is TRBV14, the J call TRBJ2-7, with a possible D match to TRBD1 (7 bases). In germline, CDR1 is SGHDN, CDR2 FVKESK. V lost 4 bases to trimming and J lost 4 bases, with 14 bases between them. This CDR3 region has 14 residues. The CDR3 DNA reads as TGTGCCAGCAGCCCAATGACAGGGAGGTACGAGCAGTACTTC. As protein: CASSPMTGRYEQYF.

This clone was found a few times. The chain joins TRBV19 to TRBJ1-2; possible D gene TRBD1, 5 bases. Looked up from germline, CDR1 is LNHDA and CDR2 is SQIVND (reference sequence). The CDR3 is 13 amino acids. V was pared by 8 bases and J by 4 bases, with 14 bases between. The CDR3 DNA follows: TGTGCCAGTGGGGACCCGGGGGGCTATGGCTACACCTTC. It encodes CASGDPGGYGYTF.

The V and J genes are TRBV7-9 and TRBJ1-2, with 8 bases lining up with TRBD1. Trimming removed 2 bases from V and 5 bases from J; junction bases left unmatched: 4. This CDR3 region has 14 residues. CDR1 is SEHNR, CDR2 FQNEAQ, per germline (reference sequence). The CDR3 DNA is TGTGCCAGCAGCTTACAGAGACAGGGGTATGGCTACACCTTC. As protein: CASSLQRQGYGYTF.

The gene calls are TRBV18 and TRBJ2-2; D might be TRBD2 (6 bases). CDR3 size: 15 residues. Trimming removed 3 bases at V and 3 bases at J, with 11 bases between. The V gene's germline CDR1 is KGHSH and CDR2 LQKENI. CDR3 sequence (DNA): TGTGCCAGCTCACCGGGGCTAGCGTACACCGGGGAGCTGTTTTTT. Translated: CASSPGLAYTGELFF.

This sequence joins TRBV5-6 and TRBJ1-1; D is undetermined. CDR1 is SGHDT, CDR2 YYEEEE, per germline. V dropped 1 base and J dropped 5 bases, with 15 bases sitting between them. The CDR3 extends over 15 amino acids. CDR3 DNA: TGTGCCAGCAGCTTGTGGGCACGGATAAGGACTGAAGCTTTCTTT. Its translation is CASSLWARIRTEAFF. The full variable domain, completed using reference TRBV5-6 and TRBJ1-1, is DAGVTQSPTHLIKTRGQQVTLRCSPKSGHDTVSWYQQALGQGPQFIFQYYEEEERQRGNFPDRFSGHQFPNYSSELNVNALLLGDSALYLCASSLWARIRTEAFFGQGTRLTVV.

This clone was seen just once. The rearrangement uses TRBV30 and TRBJ1-4, with D perhaps matching TRBD1 (6 bases). The CDR3 has 16 amino acids. CDR1 GTSNPN and CDR2 SVGIG come from the germline V gene (reference sequence). The ends were cut back, 6 bases at V and 5 bases at J, with 22 bases in the middle. The CDR3 nucleotides read TGTGCCTGTATAGAGGGGACCAGGGGCCACAATGAAAAACTGTTTTTT. Protein: CACIEGTRGHNEKLFF. Drawing the rest from reference TRBV30 and TRBJ1-4, the complete variable domain is SQTIHQWPATLVQPVGSPLSLECTVEGTSNPNLYWYRQAAGRGLQLLFYSVGIGQISSEVPQNLSASRPQDRQFILSSKKLLLSDSGFYLCACIEGTRGHNEKLFFGSGTQLSVL.

This clone occurred a few times. The chain combines TRBV4-3 with TRBJ2-1, with D maybe TRBD2 (5 bases). V lost 4 bases and J 4 bases, leaving 14 bases between the germline ends. The CDR3 length is 15 residues. Germline V CDR1 and CDR2: LGHNA, YSLEER. The CDR3 DNA is TGCGCCAGCAGCCCGCGGACTCCTCATTACAATGAGCAGTTCTTC. This codes for CASSPRTPHYNEQFF.

This chain's CDR3 is CASSLNVLANEQFF. The CDR3 nucleotides are TGTGCCAGCAGCTTAAATGTCCTAGCCAATGAGCAGTTCTTC. The J gene is TRBJ2-1, the V gene TRBV7-3; D might be TRBD2 (5 bases). CDR3 size: 14 residues. V lost 1 base to trimming and J lost 6 bases, with 10 bases between them. The V gene's germline CDR1 is SGHTA and CDR2 FQGTGA.

This clone was seen only a few times. The chain has TRBV5-6 and TRBJ2-5; D perhaps matches TRBD1 (5 bases). This CDR3 comprises 13 residues. V was cut by 6 bases and J by 2 bases, with 11 bases left in between. Germline loops: CDR1 SGHDT, CDR2 YYEEEE. CDR3 sequence reads: CASTKAGQETQYF. CDR3 sequence (DNA): TGTGCCAGCACCAAGGCAGGGCAAGAGACCCAGTACTTC.

The genes are TRBV18 and TRBJ1-4; possibly TRBD1 for D (5 bases). The CDR3 has 17 residues. From germline, CDR1 is KGHSH and CDR2 LQKENI. Trimming shortened V by 3 bases and J by 6 bases, and 20 bases separated the two germline ends. CDR3 amino acids: CASSPGQGGRADEKLFF. As DNA, the CDR3 is TGTGCCAGCTCACCTGGGCAGGGAGGGCGAGCTGATGAAAAACTGTTTTTT.

This chain links TRBV28 with TRBJ2-2, with 7 bases lining up with TRBD1. Losses at the gene ends were 5 bases for V and 9 bases for J; bases not matched to a gene: 3. This CDR3 is 12 amino acids long. Germline values: CDR1 MDHEN, CDR2 SYDVKM. The CDR3 loop is CASSNRGRELFF. The CDR3, as DNA: TGTGCCAGCAGTAACAGGGGCCGGGAGCTGTTTTTT.

This clone was recorded a few times. The chain carries TRBV21-1 and TRBJ1-5. TRBV21-1 is a known pseudogene. This CDR3 is built from 18 residues. CDR3 sequence reads: CASSLYPPQDTAGQPQHF. The DNA of the CDR3 is TGTGCCAGCAGCTTATATCCGCCCCAGGACACTGCGGGACAGCCCCAGCATTTT.

The genes are TRBV5-4 and TRBJ2-7, with 8 bases matching TRBD1. Germline-derived CDR1 and CDR2 are SGHNT and YYREEE (reference sequence). The trim removed 0 bases at V and 6 bases at J, leaving 5 bases unmatched. The CDR3 has 14 amino acids. CDR3 bases: TGTGCCAGCAGCTTGGGGACAGGGATTGGCGAGCAGTACTTC. It specifies CASSLGTGIGEQYF.

This clone was seen a single time. The chain is built from TRBV5-1 and TRBJ2-5, with 9 bases aligning to TRBD1. The CDR3 runs to 17 residues. J gave up 4 bases and V 3 bases, and 13 bases lay outside the gene matches. Looked up from germline, CDR1 is SGHRS and CDR2 is YFSETQ. CDR3: CASSWGDRGFLGETQYF. Here the CDR3 DNA reads TGCGCCAGCAGCTGGGGAGACAGGGGGTTTTTGGGAGAGACCCAGTACTTC.

The chain joins TRBV14 to TRBJ2-1; D remains unclear. There are 16 residues in the CDR3. Trimming removed 0 bases from V and 0 bases from J, with 9 bases in between. Germline CDR1 reads SGHDN; CDR2 reads FVKESK. The CDR3 DNA follows: TGTGCCAGCAGCCAAGAAGGCGGTAGCTCCTACAATGAGCAGTTCTTC. Translated: CASSQEGGSSYNEQFF.

V and J are TRBV5-1 and TRBJ2-5; 7 bases line up with TRBD1. Germline assignment: CDR1 SGHRS and CDR2 YFSETQ. Trimming removed 0 bases from V and 5 bases from J; junction bases left unmatched: 16. The CDR3 has 18 residues. The CDR3 region has the DNA TGCGCCAGCAGCTTGGAAGCAGGACAGGCCCTCCGGCGGGAGACCCAGTACTTC. Amino acid sequence: CASSLEAGQALRRETQYF.

The rearrangement uses TRBV7-3 and TRBJ2-7; D might be TRBD2 (6 bases). The CDR3 is 14 residues long. The germline V gene has CDR1 SGHTA and CDR2 FQGTGA. V lost 4 bases to trimming and J lost 2 bases, with 12 bases between them. The CDR3 here is CASSSMGGAYEQYF. For the CDR3, the DNA is TGTGCCAGCAGCTCCATGGGGGGAGCCTACGAGCAGTACTTC.

This clone was found a few times. The chain recombines TRBV2 with TRBJ2-3; D unclear. The CDR3 loop spans 14 amino acids. Trimming pared 2 bases from V and 7 bases from J, leaving 13 bases between. Germline values: CDR1 SNHLY, CDR2 FYNNEI. The CDR3 protein is CASSESPATNTQYF. The CDR3 nucleotides read TGTGCCAGCAGTGAATCCCCCGCCACTAATACGCAGTATTTT.

The chain combines TRBV30 with TRBJ2-1; D gene unclear. Germline V gene sequence: CDR1 GTSNPN, CDR2 SVGIG (reference sequence). Trimming cost V 2 bases and J 2 bases, with 16 bases left between them. The CDR3 has 16 residues. The DNA of the CDR3 is TGTGCCTGGAGTAAAAGGCTAGACCCAACCTACAATGAGCAGTTCTTC. This translates into CAWSKRLDPTYNEQFF.